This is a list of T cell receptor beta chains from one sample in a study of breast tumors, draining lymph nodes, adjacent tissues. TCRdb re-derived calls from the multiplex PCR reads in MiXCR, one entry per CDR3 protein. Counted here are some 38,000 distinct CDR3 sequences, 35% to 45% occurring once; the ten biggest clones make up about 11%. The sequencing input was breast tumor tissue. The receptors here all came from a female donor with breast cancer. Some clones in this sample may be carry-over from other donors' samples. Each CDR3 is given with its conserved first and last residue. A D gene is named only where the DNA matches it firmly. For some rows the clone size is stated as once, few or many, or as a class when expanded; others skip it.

CDR3 DNA: TGTGCCAGCAGTTTCCCCGAGACAGGGGCCTACGAGCAGTACTTC
CDR3 protein: CASSFPETGAYEQYF
clone size: once
J gene: TRBJ2-7
V gene: TRBV28
D gene: TRBD1

CDR3 DNA: TGTGCCAGCAGCGCAACTCTAGCGGGAGCGGGCGAGACCCAGTACTTC
CDR3 protein: CASSATLAGAGETQYF
clone size: -
J gene: TRBJ2-5
V gene: TRBV9
D gene: TRBD2

CDR3 DNA: TGTGCCAGCAGTTACTTTGGGACTAGCGGGAGTAATGAGCAGTTCTTC
CDR3 protein: CASSYFGTSGSNEQFF
clone size: many
J gene: TRBJ2-1
V gene: TRBV6-2/TRBV6-3
D gene: TRBD2

CDR3 DNA: TGTGCCAGCAGTCGACCTCAAGTTCAGGATACGCAGTATTTT
CDR3 protein: CASSRPQVQDTQYF
clone size: many
J gene: TRBJ2-3
V gene: TRBV12-3/TRBV12-4
D gene: -

CDR3 DNA: TGTGCCAGCAGCTTCACTAGCGGAGTTTACAATGAGCAGTTCTTC
CDR3 protein: CASSFTSGVYNEQFF
clone size: many
J gene: TRBJ2-1
V gene: TRBV11-2
D gene: TRBD2

CDR3 DNA: TGTGCCAGCAGCTTAGGTGGGAAGTACAATGAGCAGTTCTTC
CDR3 protein: CASSLGGKYNEQFF
clone size: many
J gene: TRBJ2-1
V gene: TRBV11-3
D gene: -

CDR3 DNA: TGCAGTGCTAGAGATTGGGGATGGGGCGAGCAGTTCTTC
CDR3 protein: CSARDWGWGEQFF
clone size: many
J gene: TRBJ2-1
V gene: TRBV20-1
D gene: -

CDR3 DNA: TGTGCCAGCAGTTTAATGGGGGCGGGGAACGAGCAGTACTTC
CDR3 protein: CASSLMGAGNEQYF
clone size: -
J gene: TRBJ2-7
V gene: TRBV12-3/TRBV12-4
D gene: -

CDR3 DNA: TGTGCCAGCAGTGGGAGGGCAAGGGGCCAAGAGACCCAGTACTTC
CDR3 protein: CASSGRARGQETQYF
clone size: few
J gene: TRBJ2-5
V gene: TRBV6-1
D gene: -

CDR3 DNA: TGTGCCAGCAGTGAATGGCGGGGACCCTACGAGCAGTACTTC
CDR3 protein: CASSEWRGPYEQYF
clone size: -
J gene: TRBJ2-7
V gene: TRBV6-1
D gene: -

CDR3 DNA: TGTGCCAGCAGCTTGGAGGGGCCATCTATCTATGGCTACACCTTC
CDR3 protein: CASSLEGPSIYGYTF
clone size: -
J gene: TRBJ1-2
V gene: TRBV5-6
D gene: -

CDR3 DNA: TGTGCCAGCAGTTACTCGGGGGGCGAGCAGTACTTC
CDR3 protein: CASSYSGGEQYF
clone size: many
J gene: TRBJ2-7
V gene: TRBV6-1
D gene: TRBD2

CDR3 DNA: TGTGCCAGCAGTGGCCCAACCCTTCGACTAGCGGGAAAAAATGAGCAGTTCTTC
CDR3 protein: CASSGPTLRLAGKNEQFF
clone size: many
J gene: TRBJ2-1
V gene: TRBV2
D gene: TRBD2

CDR3 DNA: TGTGCCAGCAGTTTCGGGACTATTTCGGCGCTGTTTTTT
CDR3 protein: CASSFGTISALFF
clone size: -
J gene: TRBJ2-2
V gene: TRBV6-2/TRBV6-3
D gene: TRBD2

CDR3 DNA: TGTGCCAGCAGTTTCGGGGCGGGAGCGAACACCGGGGAGCTGTTTTTT
CDR3 protein: CASSFGAGANTGELFF
clone size: -
J gene: TRBJ2-2
V gene: TRBV6-6
D gene: TRBD2

CDR3 DNA: TGTGCCACCAGCAGAGGTGGCTACGAGCAGTACTTC
CDR3 protein: CATSRGGYEQYF
clone size: -
J gene: TRBJ2-7
V gene: TRBV15
D gene: -

CDR3 DNA: TGTGCCAGCAGCTTGGGACTAGCGGGCACAGATACGCAGTATTTT
CDR3 protein: CASSLGLAGTDTQYF
clone size: many
J gene: TRBJ2-3
V gene: TRBV5-5
D gene: TRBD2

CDR3 DNA: TGTGCCAGCAGTCCCCATAACAGGGCTGAAAAACTGTTTTTT
CDR3 protein: CASSPHNRAEKLFF
clone size: -
J gene: TRBJ1-4
V gene: TRBV6-5
D gene: -

CDR3 DNA: TGTGCCAGCAGCCAAGAATCGGGGGCGCGGGGGGCCAACGTCCTGACTTTC
CDR3 protein: CASSQESGARGANVLTF
clone size: -
J gene: TRBJ2-6
V gene: TRBV3-1
D gene: -

CDR3 DNA: TGTGCCAGCAGGGGACTCGGTACCATATATTTT
CDR3 protein: CASRGLGTIYF
clone size: many
J gene: TRBJ1-3
V gene: TRBV6-5
D gene: -

CDR3 DNA: TGTGCCACCAGCAGAGGACAGGGGTCTAGCACAGATACGCAGTATTTT
CDR3 protein: CATSRGQGSSTDTQYF
clone size: once
J gene: TRBJ2-3
V gene: TRBV15
D gene: TRBD1

CDR3 DNA: TGCAGTGCTAGAGATACCCGGACTAGCTCCTACGAGCAGTACTTC
CDR3 protein: CSARDTRTSSYEQYF
clone size: many
J gene: TRBJ2-7
V gene: TRBV20-1
D gene: TRBD2

CDR3 DNA: TGTGCCAGCAGCTACAACAATGAGCAGTTCTTC
CDR3 protein: CASSYNNEQFF
clone size: many
J gene: TRBJ2-1
V gene: TRBV5-6
D gene: -

CDR3 DNA: TGTGCCACCAGCAGAGATCTGTCCGGCGCGTTCTTC
CDR3 protein: CATSRDLSGAFF
clone size: many
J gene: TRBJ2-1
V gene: TRBV15
D gene: -

CDR3 DNA: TGTGCCAGCAGTTTCGGAACGGGACACCAAGAGACCCAGTACTTC
CDR3 protein: CASSFGTGHQETQYF
clone size: once
J gene: TRBJ2-5
V gene: TRBV6-5
D gene: -

CDR3 DNA: TGTGCCAGCAGCTTGACCAGAGCTCCGGGACTAGCGGGCGGAGATACGCAGTATTTT
CDR3 protein: CASSLTRAPGLAGGDTQYF
clone size: many
J gene: TRBJ2-3
V gene: TRBV5-5
D gene: TRBD2

CDR3 DNA: TGTGCCAGCAGTCCGACCGTGGAGGGCTACACCTTC
CDR3 protein: CASSPTVEGYTF
clone size: few
J gene: TRBJ1-2
V gene: TRBV28
D gene: -

CDR3 DNA: TGTGCCAGCAGTGACACCTCCTACGAGCAGTACTTC
CDR3 protein: CASSDTSYEQYF
clone size: -
J gene: TRBJ2-7
V gene: TRBV25-1
D gene: -

CDR3 DNA: TGTGCCACCAGCAGATCGGACGGTGATCAGCCCCAGCATTTT
CDR3 protein: CATSRSDGDQPQHF
clone size: many
J gene: TRBJ1-5
V gene: TRBV15
D gene: -

CDR3 DNA: TGTGCCAGCAGCCTAGACCACCAGGTGGATACGCAGTATTTT
CDR3 protein: CASSLDHQVDTQYF
clone size: -
J gene: TRBJ2-3
V gene: TRBV3-1
D gene: -

CDR3 DNA: TGTGCCAGCACCAAGACTACTAGGGTAGAGCAGTACTTC
CDR3 protein: CASTKTTRVEQYF
clone size: medium-sized
J gene: TRBJ2-7
V gene: TRBV2
D gene: -

CDR3 DNA: TGTGCCAGCAGCTTAACAGGGGGCTCGGGTGGCTACACCTTC
CDR3 protein: CASSLTGGSGGYTF
clone size: many
J gene: TRBJ1-2
V gene: TRBV11-2
D gene: TRBD1

CDR3 DNA: TGTGCCAGCAGCCAATTTAATAGCGGGAGGGGAAATGAGCAGTTCTTC
CDR3 protein: CASSQFNSGRGNEQFF
clone size: many
J gene: TRBJ2-1
V gene: TRBV4-2
D gene: TRBD2

CDR3 DNA: TGTGCCAGCAGTGAAGGGCTGAGAATGGGGGCTGGGGCCAACGTCCTGACTTTC
CDR3 protein: CASSEGLRMGAGANVLTF
clone size: many
J gene: TRBJ2-6
V gene: TRBV6-1
D gene: -

CDR3 DNA: TGCGCCAGCAGCCAAGGGCAGGAAGATTCACCCCTCCACTTT
CDR3 protein: CASSQGQEDSPLHF
clone size: many
J gene: TRBJ1-6
V gene: TRBV4-1
D gene: -

CDR3 DNA: TGTGCCAGTACCCCTACACTAGCGGGGACCTACGAGCAGTACTTC
CDR3 protein: CASTPTLAGTYEQYF
clone size: many
J gene: TRBJ2-7
V gene: TRBV19
D gene: TRBD2

CDR3 DNA: TGCGCCAGCAGCCAAGACGTTGTGGATGAGCAGTTCTTC
CDR3 protein: CASSQDVVDEQFF
clone size: many
J gene: TRBJ2-1
V gene: TRBV4-3
D gene: -

CDR3 DNA: TGTGCCAGCAGCCAAAGAGGGGGCAATGAGCAGTTCTTC
CDR3 protein: CASSQRGGNEQFF
clone size: many
J gene: TRBJ2-1
V gene: TRBV3-1
D gene: -

CDR3 DNA: TGCGCCAGCAGTGCCGGACAGTTCAACAATGAGCAGTTCTTC
CDR3 protein: CASSAGQFNNEQFF
clone size: many
J gene: TRBJ2-1
V gene: TRBV10-2
D gene: -

CDR3 DNA: TGTGCCAGCAGCTCCCTGACAGTCTACGAGCAGTACTTC
CDR3 protein: CASSSLTVYEQYF
clone size: many
J gene: TRBJ2-7
V gene: TRBV11-2
D gene: -

CDR3 DNA: TGTGCCATCAGTGGGACAGGGGGCATCTACGAGCAGTACTTC
CDR3 protein: CAISGTGGIYEQYF
clone size: many
J gene: TRBJ2-7
V gene: TRBV10-3
D gene: TRBD1

CDR3 DNA: TGCGCCAGCAGCTTGGGGACAGGGGGTAGCAATCAGCCCCAGCATTTT
CDR3 protein: CASSLGTGGSNQPQHF
clone size: many
J gene: TRBJ1-5
V gene: TRBV5-1
D gene: TRBD1

CDR3 DNA: TGTGCCTGGAGTGTCCTCCAGGGCCATGAGCAGCTCTTC
CDR3 protein: CAWSVLQGHEQLF
clone size: -
J gene: TRBJ2-1
V gene: TRBV30
D gene: -